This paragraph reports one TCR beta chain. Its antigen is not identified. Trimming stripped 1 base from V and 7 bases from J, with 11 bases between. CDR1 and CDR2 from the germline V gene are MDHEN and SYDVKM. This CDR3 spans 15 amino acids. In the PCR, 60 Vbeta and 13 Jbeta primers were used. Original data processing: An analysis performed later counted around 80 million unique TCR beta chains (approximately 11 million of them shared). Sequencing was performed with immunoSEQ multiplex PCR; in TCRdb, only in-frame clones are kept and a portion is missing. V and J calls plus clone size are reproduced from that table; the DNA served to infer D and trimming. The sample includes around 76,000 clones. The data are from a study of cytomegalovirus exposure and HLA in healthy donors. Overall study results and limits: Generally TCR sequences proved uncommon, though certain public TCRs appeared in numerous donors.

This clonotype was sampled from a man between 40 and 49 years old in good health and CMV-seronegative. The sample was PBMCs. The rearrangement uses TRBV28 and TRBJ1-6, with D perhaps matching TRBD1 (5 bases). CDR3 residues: CASSLSSGWNSPLHF. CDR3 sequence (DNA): TGTGCCAGCAGTTTATCCTCAGGGTGGAATTCACCCCTCCACTTT. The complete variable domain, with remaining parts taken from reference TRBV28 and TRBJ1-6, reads DVKVTQSSRYLVKRTGEKVFLECVQDMDHENMFWYRQDPGLGLRLIYFSYDVKMKEKGDIPEGYSVSREKKERFSLILESASTNQTSMYLCASSLSSGWNSPLHFGNGTRLTVT.